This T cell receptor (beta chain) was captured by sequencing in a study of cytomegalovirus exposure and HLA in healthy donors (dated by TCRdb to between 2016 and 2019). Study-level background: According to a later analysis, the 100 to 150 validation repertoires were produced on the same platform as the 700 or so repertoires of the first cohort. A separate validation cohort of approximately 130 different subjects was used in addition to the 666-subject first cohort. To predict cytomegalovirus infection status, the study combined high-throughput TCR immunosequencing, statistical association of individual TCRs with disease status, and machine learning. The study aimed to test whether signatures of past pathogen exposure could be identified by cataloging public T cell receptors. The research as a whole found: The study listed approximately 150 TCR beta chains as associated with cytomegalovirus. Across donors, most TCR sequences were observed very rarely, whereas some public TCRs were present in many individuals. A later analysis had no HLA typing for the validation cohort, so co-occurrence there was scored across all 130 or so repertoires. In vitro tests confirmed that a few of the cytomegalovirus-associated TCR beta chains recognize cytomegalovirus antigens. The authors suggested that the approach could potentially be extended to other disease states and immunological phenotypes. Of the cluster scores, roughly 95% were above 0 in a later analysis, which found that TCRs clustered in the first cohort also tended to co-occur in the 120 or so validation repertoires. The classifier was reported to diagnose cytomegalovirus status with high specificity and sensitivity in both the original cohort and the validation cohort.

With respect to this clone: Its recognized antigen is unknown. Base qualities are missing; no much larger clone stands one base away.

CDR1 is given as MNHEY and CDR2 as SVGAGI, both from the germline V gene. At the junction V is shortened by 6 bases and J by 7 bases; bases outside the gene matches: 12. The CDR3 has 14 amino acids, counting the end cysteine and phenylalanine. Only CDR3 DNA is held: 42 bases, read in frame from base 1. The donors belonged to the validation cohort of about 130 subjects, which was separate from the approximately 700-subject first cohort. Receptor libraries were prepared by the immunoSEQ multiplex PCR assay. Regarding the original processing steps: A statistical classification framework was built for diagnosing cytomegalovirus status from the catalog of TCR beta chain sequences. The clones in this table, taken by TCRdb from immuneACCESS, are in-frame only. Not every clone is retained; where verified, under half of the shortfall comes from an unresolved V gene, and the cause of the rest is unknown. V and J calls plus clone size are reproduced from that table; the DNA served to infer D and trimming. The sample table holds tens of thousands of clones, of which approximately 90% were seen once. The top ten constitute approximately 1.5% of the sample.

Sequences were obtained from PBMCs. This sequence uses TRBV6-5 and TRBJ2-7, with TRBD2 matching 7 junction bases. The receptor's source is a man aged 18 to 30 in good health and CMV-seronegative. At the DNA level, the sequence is TGTGCCAGCAGCCCTCTTGGGGGAGGGCGGGAGCAGTACTTC. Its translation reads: CASSPLGGGREQYF.